This TCR beta chain originates from a study of OX40 agonist ivuxolimab in advanced cancers. Notes on the study in general: Dosing at 0.1 to 3.0 mg/kg was accompanied by clonal expansion of CD4+ and CD8+ blood T cells by week 6. Researchers did not establish what antigens the expanded peripheral T cells target.

Concerning this clone: Its antigen is still unknown.

This CDR3 contains 16 residues. CDR1 SGHNT and CDR2 YYREEE come from the germline V gene (reference sequence). V lost 4 bases to trimming and J lost 1 base; unmatched junction nucleotides: 7. Data came from immunoSEQ multiplex PCR; TCRdb stores just in-frame clones and leaves some out. Of tens of thousands of clones listed, around 87% are singletons. The input for sequencing was CD4+ or CD8+ T cells sorted from blood, taken in a trial of the OX40 agonist ivuxolimab. The sequence derives from an adult with an advanced solid tumor such as melanoma, head and neck, liver or kidney cancer. The V gene is TRBV5-4, the J gene TRBJ1-4, with 7 bases that match TRBD1. Written as DNA, the CDR3 is TGTGCCAGCAGCGCCTCCTACAGGGGAACTAATGAAAAACTGTTTTTT. Translation gives CASSASYRGTNEKLFF.